The 27 T cell receptor beta chains presented below share a single source sample, sequenced in a study of T cells in women clearing cervical HPV infection. TCRdb's table, derived via immunoSEQ multiplex PCR, lists solely in-frame clones and lacks some. There are about 27,000 clones in the sample, with around 10% held by the top ten. Sequenced input: blood buffy coat. The receptor source for this set is a woman aged 18 to 69 with a cervical HPV16 infection that either progressed to CIN3+ or cleared (not recorded which).

Comment on this clone: The CDR3 end is not reached by the read, which stops 3 residues before it; the germline J gene fills it in. The rearrangement links TRBV7-9 to TRBJ1-2; D ambiguous. Germline loops: CDR1 SEHNR, CDR2 FQNEAQ (reference sequence). Trimming took off 4 bases at V and 7 bases at J, with 7 bases between the two ends. This CDR3 spans 11 amino acids. Incomplete CDR3 DNA: TGTGCCAGCAGCTCCCTCAGTGGC. Translating it yields CASSSLSG. The CDR3 in full is CASSSLSGYTF.

A remark on this clone: The observed sequence ends 3 residues before the CDR3 terminus, with the missing tail filled in from the germline J gene. The chain links TRBV5-4 to TRBJ1-4, with 8 bases fitting TRBD1. The CDR3 contains 15 residues. Germline loops: CDR1 SGHNT, CDR2 YYREEE (reference sequence). With V trimmed by 4 bases and J by 8 bases, 10 bases remained unmatched. Incomplete CDR3 DNA: TGTGCCAGCAGCCTCAGACAGGGGTATGGAGAAAAA. This encodes CASSLRQGYGEK. The whole CDR3 is CASSLRQGYGEKLFF.

As for this clone: The CDR3 is cut off 3 residues early in the read; its end comes from the germline J gene. The chain has TRBV7-8 and TRBJ1-3, with TRBD1 matching over 7 bases. Germline values: CDR1 SGHVS, CDR2 FQNEAQ. The CDR3 contains 17 residues. V gave up 5 bases and J gave up 0 bases; unmatched junction bases: 10. CDR3 loop: CASSNRDRALSGNTIYF. The DNA read from the CDR3 is TGTGCCAGCAGCAACCGCGACAGGGCGCTCTCTGGAAACACC.

A word on this clone: The CDR3 end lies 3 residues beyond the end of the read and is filled in from the germline J gene. This sequence joins TRBV7-9 and TRBJ2-7; 7 bases line up with TRBD1. The CDR3 is 12 amino acids. V lost 4 bases and J lost 5; bases outside the gene matches: 2. Germline V gene lookup returns CDR1 SEHNR and CDR2 FQNEAQ (reference sequence). CDR3: CASSSRGHEQYF. The CDR3 bases that were read are TGTGCCAGCAGCTCGAGGGGGCACGAG.

Of note for this clone: The read ends 3 residues before the CDR3 terminus; that terminus is restored from the germline J gene. This chain links TRBV20-1 with TRBJ2-3; the D gene is possibly TRBD2 (6 bases). V gave up 5 bases and J gave up 4 bases, with 16 bases separating them. There are 14 residues in the CDR3. CDR1 DFQATT and CDR2 SNEGSKA come from the germline V gene (reference sequence). The CDR3 is CSARMSGLSDTQYF. The sequenced CDR3 bases are TGCAGTGCTCGGATGAGCGGGCTATCAGATACG.

Concerning this clone itself: The DNA ends 3 residues before the CDR3 does, and the rest of the CDR3 is filled in from the germline J gene. The gene calls are TRBV10-3 and TRBJ2-3; 9 bases align to TRBD2. CDR1 is ENHRY, CDR2 SYGVKD, per germline. With V trimmed by 0 bases and J by 0 bases, 4 bases remained unmatched. This CDR3 region has 17 residues. CDR3: CAISESHSGRSTDTQYF. The CDR3 DNA, read in part, is TGTGCCATCAGTGAGTCGCACAGCGGGAGGAGCACAGATACG.

Note on this clone: The read terminates 3 residues ahead of where the CDR3 ends, so the germline J gene completes it. The J gene is TRBJ2-4, the V gene TRBV7-9; 7 bases align to TRBD1. This CDR3 spans 15 amino acids. CDR1 is SEHNR, CDR2 FQNEAQ, per germline (reference sequence). The CDR3 sequence: CASSFPETGRYGQYF. CDR3 DNA, as far as it was read: TGTGCCAGCAGCTTCCCCGAGACAGGGCGGTATGGT.

As to this clone: Read sequence stops 3 residues before the CDR3 end, and the germline J gene provides the missing end. This sequence joins TRBV18 and TRBJ1-6; D uncertain. The V end was cut by 2 bases, the J end by 5 bases, with 10 bases between. Per the germline V gene, CDR1 is KGHSH and CDR2 is LQKENI. This CDR3 contains 15 residues. The CDR3 spells CASSPTRSDNSPLHF. The CDR3 bases that were read are TGTGCCAGCTCACCAACCCGGTCTGATAATTCACCC.

Comments on this clone: The read stops 3 residues short of the end of the CDR3; the missing end is completed from the germline J gene. This chain uses TRBV18 with TRBJ1-2; TRBD1 agrees at 9 bases. This CDR3 spans 15 amino acids. Germline V gene lookup returns CDR1 KGHSH and CDR2 LQKENI. Partial CDR3 DNA: TGTGCCAGCTCACCCTCAACAGGGGGCACAGATACC. This codes for CASSPSTGGTDT. The entire CDR3 sequence reads CASSPSTGGTDTYTF.

Regarding this clone: The read finishes 3 residues shy of the CDR3 end, and the germline J gene is used to complete it. The V call is TRBV19, the J call TRBJ1-1; D remains unclear. Germline V gene lookup returns CDR1 LNHDA and CDR2 SQIVND (reference sequence). The CDR3 sequence is 12 residues long. Incomplete CDR3 DNA: TGTGCCAGTAGTCCTGACCTCGGAGGG. Protein: CASSPDLGG. The complete CDR3 protein is CASSPDLGGAFF.

Concerning this clone itself: Read sequence stops 3 residues before the CDR3 end, and the germline J gene provides the missing end. The chain couples TRBV6-2 or TRBV6-3 to TRBJ1-5; TRBD1 is a possible D gene (5 bases). CDR1 and CDR2 (germline): MNHEY, SVGEGT. V shed 2 bases and J shed 2 bases, with 10 bases lying between them. The CDR3 spans 15 residues. CDR3 bases read: TGTGCCAGCAGTTACCCGGGCAGGGGCAATCAGCCC. Amino acid sequence: CASSYPGRGNQP. The full CDR3 reads CASSYPGRGNQPQHF.

On this clone: Read sequence stops 3 residues before the CDR3 end, and the germline J gene provides the missing end. The gene calls are TRBV19 and TRBJ1-4; D is ambiguous. Trimming removed 1 base from V and 0 bases from J, with 6 bases in between. Germline V lookup: CDR1 LNHDA, CDR2 SQIVND (reference sequence). This CDR3 has 15 residues. The CDR3 loop is CASSIVDTTNEKLFF. CDR3 bases read: TGTGCCAGTAGTATAGTTGACACAACTAATGAAAAA.

Comments on this clone: Sequencing ends 3 residues short of the CDR3 end; the germline J gene provides the rest. This sequence joins TRBV7-6 and TRBJ2-5; D is unclear. Germline CDR1 is SGHVS and CDR2 is FNYEAQ. The V end was cut by 4 bases, the J end by 4 bases, with 7 bases between. This CDR3 is 12 amino acids long. The CDR3 loop is CASSSDTETQYF. Incomplete CDR3 DNA: TGTGCCAGCAGCTCCGACACAGAGACC.

In regard to this clone: The sequence runs out 3 residues before the end of the CDR3; the remainder is reconstructed from the germline J gene. This chain uses TRBV11-3 with TRBJ1-1; TRBD1 is a possible D gene (5 bases). The CDR3 spans 12 residues. The V gene's germline CDR1 is SGHNT and CDR2 YENEEA. CDR3 sequence: CASSLGSGEAFF. CDR3 bases read: TGTGCCAGCAGCTTAGGGTCAGGGGAA.

A word on this clone: The CDR3 end falls 3 residues outside the read, so it is completed with the germline J gene. V is TRBV11-2 and J is TRBJ1-2; a possible D gene is TRBD1 (5 bases). Trimming removed 4 bases at V and 2 bases at J, with 11 bases between. Germline V gene sequence: CDR1 SGHAT, CDR2 FQNNGV. The CDR3 is made up of 14 amino acids. CDR3 bases read: TGTGCCAGCAGCTCAAACGACAGAAACTATGGC. Protein: CASSSNDRNYG. The entire CDR3 protein reads CASSSNDRNYGYTF.

About this clone itself: The read halts 3 residues ahead of the CDR3 end, with the missing end drawn from the germline J gene. This rearrangement joins TRBV6-2 or TRBV6-3 to TRBJ2-1; no clear D. The CDR3 totals 13 residues. Per the germline V gene, CDR1 is MNHEY and CDR2 is SVGEGT. V dropped 2 bases and J dropped 9 bases, with 11 bases sitting between them. The CDR3 spells CASSYSPNGEQFF. The sequenced part of the CDR3 DNA is TGTGCCAGCAGTTACAGCCCCAACGGTGAG.

A note on this clone: The read halts 3 residues ahead of the CDR3 end, with the missing end drawn from the germline J gene. The chain combines TRBV5-6 with TRBJ1-4; 7 nucleotides line up with TRBD1. Germline-derived CDR1 and CDR2 are SGHDT and YYEEEE. There are 15 residues in the CDR3. Trimming removed 4 bases from V and 7 bases from J; junction bases left unmatched: 10. The chain's CDR3 is CASSAWGTVPEKLFF. Partial CDR3 DNA: TGTGCCAGCAGCGCATGGGGGACAGTACCTGAAAAA.

On this clone: The CDR3 end lies 3 residues beyond the end of the read and is filled in from the germline J gene. This chain links TRBV20-1 with TRBJ1-2, with TRBD1 identical over 7 bases. V was clipped by 6 bases and J by 6 bases; unmatched bases: 16. Germline V gene sequence: CDR1 DFQATT, CDR2 SNEGSKA (reference sequence). The CDR3 extends over 15 amino acids. The CDR3 loop is CSAPQEGARSNGYTF. The CDR3 DNA, read in part, is TGCAGTGCCCCCCAGGAGGGGGCTAGGAGTAATGGC.

Concerning this clone: The sequence runs out 3 residues before the end of the CDR3; the remainder is reconstructed from the germline J gene. The V and J genes are TRBV5-4 and TRBJ2-1; D may be TRBD2 (6 bases). The CDR3 has 13 residues. The V and J ends lost 4 bases and 3 bases respectively, with 8 bases between them. Germline lookup yields CDR1 SGHNT and CDR2 YYREEE (reference sequence). CDR3 bases read: TGTGCCAGCAGCGGTAGCGGCTACAATGAG. Its protein is CASSGSGYNE. The full-length CDR3 reads as CASSGSGYNEQFF.

As concerns this clone: At one end, the junction sequence differs from germline, possibly due to a read error. The read is 3 residues too short to cover the CDR3 end, so that end is filled in from the germline J gene. V is TRBV4-2 and J is TRBJ2-5, with D possibly matching TRBD1 (6 bases). CDR1 is LGHNA and CDR2 is YNFKEQ in the germline V gene. The CDR3 runs to 18 residues. CDR3 DNA (partial): TGCGCCAGCAGCCAAGAGTCGGGAACCCGGGACACTCAAGAGACC. Translated: CASSQESGTRDTQET. The CDR3, in full, reads CASSQESGTRDTQETQYF.

Notes on this clone: The read terminates 3 residues ahead of where the CDR3 ends, so the germline J gene completes it. This chain joins TRBV7-8 and TRBJ2-2; D is possibly TRBD2 (5 bases). Germline V gene data show CDR1 as SGHVS and CDR2 as FQNEAQ. This CDR3 has 14 amino acids. Trimming took off 3 bases at V and 6 bases at J, with 11 bases between the two ends. Partial CDR3 DNA: TGTGCCAGCAGCTTTAGGGTGAGGGCCGGGGAG. Amino acid sequence: CASSFRVRAGE. The complete CDR3 reads CASSFRVRAGELFF.

With respect to this clone: The CDR3 extends 3 residues past the end of the read, so its final part is completed from the germline J gene. The rearrangement links TRBV5-5 to TRBJ1-6, with D possibly being TRBD1 (6 bases). CDR1 and CDR2 (germline): SGHKS, YYEKEE (reference sequence). This CDR3 region has 14 residues. Trimming cost V 1 base and J 5 bases, with 7 bases left between them. Partial CDR3 DNA: TGTGCCAGCAGCTTGAGGGGGAATAATTCACCC. This gives the protein CASSLRGNNSP. The full CDR3 sequence reads CASSLRGNNSPLHF.

As regards this clone: The read falls 3 residues short of the CDR3 end, and the missing part is taken from the germline J gene. The chain couples TRBV7-8 to TRBJ1-2, with D maybe TRBD1 (5 bases). From germline, CDR1 is SGHVS and CDR2 FQNEAQ. This CDR3 has 14 residues. Incomplete CDR3 DNA: TGTGCCAGCAGCTTAACGGGGGAACTCAATACC. Protein: CASSLTGELNT. Given in full, the CDR3 is CASSLTGELNTYTF. The whole variable domain, filled in from reference TRBV7-8 and TRBJ1-2, reads GAGVSQSPRYKVAKRGQDVALRCDPISGHVSLFWYQQALGQGPEFLTYFQNEAQLDKSGLPSDRFFAERPEGSVSTLKIQRTQQEDSAVYLCASSLTGELNTYTFGSGTRLTVV.

Regarding this clone: With the read ending 3 residues before the CDR3 end, the germline J gene is used to fill in that end. The chain combines TRBV20-1 with TRBJ1-2; D uncertain. V lost 2 bases and J 6 bases, leaving 4 bases between the germline ends. Germline CDR1 DFQATT, CDR2 SNEGSKA (reference sequence). This CDR3 has 10 amino acids. The CDR3 bases that were read are TGCAGTGCTAGAAAGGATGGC. Residues: CSARKDG. The whole CDR3 reads CSARKDGYTF.

About this clone itself: The read terminates 3 residues ahead of where the CDR3 ends, so the germline J gene completes it. The chain recombines TRBV29-1 with TRBJ2-3, with D perhaps TRBD2 (5 bases). CDR1 is SQVTM and CDR2 is ANQGSEA in the germline V gene. CDR3 length: 13 amino acids. V dropped 1 base and J dropped 6 bases, with 11 bases sitting between them. The CDR3 DNA, read in part, is TGCAGCGTTGAAGGAGGGTTCAGGGATACG. Protein: CSVEGGFRDT. The complete CDR3 sequence is CSVEGGFRDTQYF.

Concerning this clone: The sequence runs out 3 residues before the end of the CDR3; the remainder is reconstructed from the germline J gene. This chain connects TRBV7-6 to TRBJ1-1; maybe TRBD1 (5 bases). V shed 2 bases and J shed 0 bases, with 13 bases lying between them. This CDR3 has 16 amino acids. The germline V gene encodes CDR1 SGHVS and CDR2 FNYEAQ. The CDR3 DNA, read in part, is TGTGCCAGCAGCTTACTTGGGGCGGCCTTGAACACTGAA. This codes for CASSLLGAALNTE. The full CDR3 protein reads CASSLLGAALNTEAFF.

On this clone itself: With the read ending 3 residues before the CDR3 end, the germline J gene is used to fill in that end. J is TRBJ2-2 and V is TRBV5-1; 8 positions match TRBD1. Germline CDR1 reads SGHRS; CDR2 reads YFSETQ. The junction had 26 bases not matched to a gene; V was cut back by 4 bases and J by 9 bases. This CDR3 spans 20 amino acids. The CDR3 DNA, read in part, is TGCGCCAGCAGCAGTACAAATCCGGGACAGGCTAACGAGGGATCATGGGAG. Translation: CASSSTNPGQANEGSWE. The entire CDR3 reads CASSSTNPGQANEGSWELFF. The complete variable domain, with remaining parts taken from reference TRBV5-1 and TRBJ2-2, reads KAGVTQTPRYLIKTRGQQVTLSCSPISGHRSVSWYQQTPGQGLQFLFEYFSETQRNKGNFPGRFSGRQFSNSRSEMNVSTLELGDSALYLCASSSTNPGQANEGSWELFFGEGSRLTVL.